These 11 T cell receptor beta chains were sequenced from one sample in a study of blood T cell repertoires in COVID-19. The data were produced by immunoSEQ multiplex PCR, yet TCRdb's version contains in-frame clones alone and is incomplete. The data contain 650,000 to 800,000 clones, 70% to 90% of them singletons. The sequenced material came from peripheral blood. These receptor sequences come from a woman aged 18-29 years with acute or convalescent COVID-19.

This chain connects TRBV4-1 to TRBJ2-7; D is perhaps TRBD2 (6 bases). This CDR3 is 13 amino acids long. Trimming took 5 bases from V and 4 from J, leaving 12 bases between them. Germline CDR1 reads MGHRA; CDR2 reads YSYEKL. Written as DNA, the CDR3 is TGCGCCAGCAGCTTCGGACTAAGATACGAGCAGTACTTC. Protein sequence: CASSFGLRYEQYF.

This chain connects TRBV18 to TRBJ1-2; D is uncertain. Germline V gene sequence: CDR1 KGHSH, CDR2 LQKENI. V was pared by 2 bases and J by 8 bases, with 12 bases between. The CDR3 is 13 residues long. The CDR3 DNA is TGTGCCAGCTCACCATCGGCAGCGGGAGGCTACACCTTC. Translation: CASSPSAAGGYTF.

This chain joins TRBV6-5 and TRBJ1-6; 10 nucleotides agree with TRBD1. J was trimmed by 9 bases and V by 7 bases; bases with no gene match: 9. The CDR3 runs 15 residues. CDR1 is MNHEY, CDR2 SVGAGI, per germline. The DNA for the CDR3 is TGTGCCAGCATTATTTCCAGGACAGGGGGTTCACCCCTCCACTTT. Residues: CASIISRTGGSPLHF.

The CDR3 sequence is CASSLGRGTGELFF. The DNA for the CDR3 is TGTGCCAGCAGCTTGGGAAGGGGCACCGGGGAGCTGTTTTTT. V is TRBV5-6 and J is TRBJ2-2; perhaps TRBD1 as D (5 bases). The CDR3 runs to 14 residues. Trimming pared 0 bases from V and 4 bases from J, leaving 7 bases between. In germline, CDR1 is SGHDT, CDR2 YYEEEE.

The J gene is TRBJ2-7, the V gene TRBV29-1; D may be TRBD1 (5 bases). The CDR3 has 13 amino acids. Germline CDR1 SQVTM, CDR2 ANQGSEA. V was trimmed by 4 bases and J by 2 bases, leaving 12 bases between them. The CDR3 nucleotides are TGCAGCGTTGTACGACAGCTACCCTACGAGCAGTACTTC. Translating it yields CSVVRQLPYEQYF.

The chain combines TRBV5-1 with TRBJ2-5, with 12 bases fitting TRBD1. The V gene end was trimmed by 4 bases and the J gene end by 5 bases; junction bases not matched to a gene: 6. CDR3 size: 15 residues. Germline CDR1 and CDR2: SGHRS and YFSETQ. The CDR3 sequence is CASSIRDRGRETQYF. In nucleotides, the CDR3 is TGCGCCAGCAGCATCCGGGACAGGGGGCGGGAGACCCAGTACTTC.

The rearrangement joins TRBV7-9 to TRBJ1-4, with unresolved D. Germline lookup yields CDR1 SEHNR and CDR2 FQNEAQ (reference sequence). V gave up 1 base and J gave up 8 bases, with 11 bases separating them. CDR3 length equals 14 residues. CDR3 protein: CASSLDSFFEKLFF. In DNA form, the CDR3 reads TGTGCCAGCAGCTTAGACAGCTTCTTCGAAAAACTGTTTTTT.

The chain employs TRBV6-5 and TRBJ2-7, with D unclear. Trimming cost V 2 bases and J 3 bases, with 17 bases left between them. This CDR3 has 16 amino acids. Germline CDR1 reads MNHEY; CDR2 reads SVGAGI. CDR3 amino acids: CASSYNPPTGVYEQYF. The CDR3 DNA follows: TGTGCCAGCAGTTACAACCCCCCGACTGGAGTCTACGAGCAGTACTTC.

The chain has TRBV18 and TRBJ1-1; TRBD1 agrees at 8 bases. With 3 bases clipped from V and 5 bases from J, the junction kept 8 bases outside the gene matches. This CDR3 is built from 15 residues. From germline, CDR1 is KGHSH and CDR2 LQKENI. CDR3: CASSPSGQAITEAFF. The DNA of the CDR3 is TGTGCCAGCTCACCGTCGGGACAGGCTATAACTGAAGCTTTCTTT.

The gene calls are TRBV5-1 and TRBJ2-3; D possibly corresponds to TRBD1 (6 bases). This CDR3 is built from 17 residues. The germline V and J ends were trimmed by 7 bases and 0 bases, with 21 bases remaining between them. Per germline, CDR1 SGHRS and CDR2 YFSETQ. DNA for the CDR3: TGCGCCAGCGGTCCCACAACGGACAGAAGAAGCACAGATACGCAGTATTTT. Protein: CASGPTTDRRSTDTQYF.

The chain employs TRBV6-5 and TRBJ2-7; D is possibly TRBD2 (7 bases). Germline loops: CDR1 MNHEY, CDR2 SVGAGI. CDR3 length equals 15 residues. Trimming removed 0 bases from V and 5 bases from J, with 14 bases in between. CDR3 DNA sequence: TGTGCCAGCAGTTACTCGGCGGGGGCGCAGGACGAGCAGTACTTC. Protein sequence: CASSYSAGAQDEQYF.